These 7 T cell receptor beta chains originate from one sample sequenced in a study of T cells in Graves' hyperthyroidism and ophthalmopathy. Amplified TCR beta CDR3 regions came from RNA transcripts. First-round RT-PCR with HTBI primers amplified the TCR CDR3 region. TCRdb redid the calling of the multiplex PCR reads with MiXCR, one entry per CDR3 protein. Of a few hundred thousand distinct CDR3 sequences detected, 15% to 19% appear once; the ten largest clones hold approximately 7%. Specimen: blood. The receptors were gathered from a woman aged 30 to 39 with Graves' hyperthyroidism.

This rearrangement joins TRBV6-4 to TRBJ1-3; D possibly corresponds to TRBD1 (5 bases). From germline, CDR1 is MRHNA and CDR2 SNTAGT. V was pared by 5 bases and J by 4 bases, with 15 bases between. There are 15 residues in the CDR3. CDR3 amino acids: CASSYPPGQGNTIYF. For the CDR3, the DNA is TGTGCCAGCAGTTACCCCCCAGGGCAAGGAAACACCATATATTTT.

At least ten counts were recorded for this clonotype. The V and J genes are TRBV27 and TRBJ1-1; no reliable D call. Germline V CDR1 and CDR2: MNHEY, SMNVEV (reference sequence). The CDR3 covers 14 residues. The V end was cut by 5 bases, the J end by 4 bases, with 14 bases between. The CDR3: CASSPPGSFTEAFF. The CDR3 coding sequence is TGTGCCAGCAGTCCCCCGGGGTCTTTCACTGAAGCTTTCTTT.

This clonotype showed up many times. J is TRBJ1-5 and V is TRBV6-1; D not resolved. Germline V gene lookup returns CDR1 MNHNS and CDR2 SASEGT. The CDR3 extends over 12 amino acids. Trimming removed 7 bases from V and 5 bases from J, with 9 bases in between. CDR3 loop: CASNLRDQPQHF. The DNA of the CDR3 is TGTGCCAGCAACCTCAGAGATCAGCCCCAGCATTTT.

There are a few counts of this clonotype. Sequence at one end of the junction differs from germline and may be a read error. The DNA for the CDR3 is TGTGCCATCAGTGATCGGGCGGGAGCGGGAACAGGTACGCAGTATTTT. This gives the protein CAISDRAGAGTGTQYF. The rearrangement joins TRBV10-3 to TRBJ2-3; 7 bases map to TRBD2. The CDR3 extends over 16 amino acids. Germline V gene sequence: CDR1 ENHRY, CDR2 SYGVKD.

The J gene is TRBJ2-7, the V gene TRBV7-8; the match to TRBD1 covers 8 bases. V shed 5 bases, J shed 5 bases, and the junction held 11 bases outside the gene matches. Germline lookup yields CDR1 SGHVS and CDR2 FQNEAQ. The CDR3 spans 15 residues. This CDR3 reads CASSPPSTGADEQYF. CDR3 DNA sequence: TGTGCCAGCAGCCCACCCTCGACAGGGGCCGACGAGCAGTACTTC.

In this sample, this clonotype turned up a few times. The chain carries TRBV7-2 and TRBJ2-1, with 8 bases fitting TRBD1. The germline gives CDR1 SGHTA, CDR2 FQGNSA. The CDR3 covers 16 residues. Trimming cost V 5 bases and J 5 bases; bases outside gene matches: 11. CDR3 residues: CASSQGQGAPHNEQFF. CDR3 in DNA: TGTGCCAGCAGCCAAGGGCAGGGGGCCCCCCACAATGAGCAGTTCTTC.

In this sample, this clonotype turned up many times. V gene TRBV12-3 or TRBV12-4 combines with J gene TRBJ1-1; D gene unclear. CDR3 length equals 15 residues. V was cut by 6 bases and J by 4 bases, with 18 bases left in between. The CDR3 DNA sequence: TGTGCCAGCAGACCATACCTGGAGGAGGGCACTGAAGCTTTCTTT. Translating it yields CASRPYLEEGTEAFF.